These 25 T cell receptor beta chains were all obtained from the same sample, sequenced in a study of blood T cell repertoires in COVID-19. TCRdb's copy holds only in-frame clones and misses some; the assay was immunoSEQ multiplex PCR. The sample has over 120,000 clones; roughly 83% are singletons. Sequences were obtained from peripheral blood. These receptors were taken from a woman of 80 years or more with acute or convalescent COVID-19.

The chain employs TRBV5-1 and TRBJ1-1; 8 nucleotides line up with TRBD1. Germline V gene sequence: CDR1 SGHRS, CDR2 YFSETQ. V trimming: 5 bases; J trimming: 2 bases; junction bases outside the gene matches: 5. This CDR3 comprises 14 residues. In DNA, the CDR3 is TGCGCCAGCAGGGAGACAGGGGACAACACTGAAGCTTTCTTT. Its protein is CASRETGDNTEAFF. The full variable domain, completed using reference TRBV5-1 and TRBJ1-1, is KAGVTQTPRYLIKTRGQQVTLSCSPISGHRSVSWYQQTPGQGLQFLFEYFSETQRNKGNFPGRFSGRQFSNSRSEMNVSTLELGDSALYLCASRETGDNTEAFFGQGTRLTVV.

The chain recombines TRBV3-1 (or the pseudogene TRBV3-2) with TRBJ1-5; D not resolved. V gave up 1 base and J gave up 7 bases, with 8 bases separating them. CDR3 length equals 13 residues. Germline lookup yields CDR1 LGHDT and CDR2 YNNKEL (reference sequence). CDR3 loop: CASSQGWAQPQHF. For the CDR3, the DNA is TGTGCCAGCAGCCAAGGTTGGGCCCAGCCCCAGCATTTT.

The chain uses TRBV5-1 and TRBJ1-2; 7 bases align to TRBD1. CDR1 is SGHRS, CDR2 YFSETQ, per germline. The junction had 7 bases not matched to a gene; V was cut back by 2 bases and J by 6 bases. The CDR3 consists of 14 residues. The CDR3: CASSLIQGVDGYTF. Here the CDR3 DNA reads TGCGCCAGCAGCTTAATCCAGGGGGTAGATGGCTACACCTTC.

This chain joins TRBV27 and TRBJ2-3; 7 bases map to TRBD2. J was trimmed by 6 bases and V by 0 bases; bases with no gene match: 12. In germline, CDR1 is MNHEY, CDR2 SMNVEV (reference sequence). This CDR3 spans 17 amino acids. The CDR3 reads CASSLSRVSGVTDTQYF. In DNA, the CDR3 is TGTGCCAGCAGTTTATCAAGGGTGAGCGGGGTTACGGATACGCAGTATTTT.

The genes are TRBV5-1 and TRBJ1-2; 11 bases fit TRBD1. J gave up 3 bases and V 2 bases, and 3 bases lay outside the gene matches. This CDR3 has 15 residues. CDR1 and CDR2 from the germline V gene are SGHRS and YFSETQ. CDR3 in amino acids: CASSLPGQGDYGYTF. The CDR3 DNA follows: TGCGCCAGCAGCTTACCGGGACAGGGGGACTATGGCTACACCTTC.

V usage is TRBV5-1 and J usage is TRBJ2-3, with TRBD2 matching 9 bases. The junction had 11 bases not matched to a gene; V was cut back by 5 bases and J by 4 bases. Germline CDR1 and CDR2: SGHRS and YFSETQ. This CDR3 region has 16 residues. This CDR3 is CASRSEPGLASDTQYF. Written as DNA, the CDR3 is TGCGCCAGCAGATCAGAACCGGGACTAGCATCAGATACGCAGTATTTT.

The chain recombines TRBV19 with TRBJ1-2, with 11 bases lining up with TRBD1. CDR1 is LNHDA, CDR2 SQIVND, per germline (reference sequence). J was trimmed by 7 bases and V by 4 bases; bases with no gene match: 11. This CDR3 is 16 amino acids long. In nucleotides, the CDR3 is TGTGCCAGTAGTAGCAACCGGGACAGGGGGTTAAGTGGCTACACCTTC. Protein product: CASSSNRDRGLSGYTF. The whole variable domain, filled in from reference TRBV19 and TRBJ1-2, reads DGGITQSPKYLFRKEGQNVTLSCEQNLNHDAMYWYRQDPGQGLRLIYYSQIVNDFQKGDIAEGYSVSREKKESFPLTVTSAQKNPTAFYLCASSSNRDRGLSGYTFGSGTRLTVV.

The rearrangement links TRBV19 to TRBJ1-6; D is uncertain. Germline-derived CDR1 and CDR2 are LNHDA and SQIVND (reference sequence). The CDR3 totals 13 residues. Trimming removed 8 bases from V and 8 bases from J, with 13 bases in between. CDR3 DNA: TGTGCCAGTGTGGCGAGGGATGATTCACCCCTCCACTTT. Translating it yields CASVARDDSPLHF.

V and J are TRBV18 and TRBJ1-1; D gene unclear. The CDR3 has 12 residues. The ends were cut back, 1 base at V and 7 bases at J, with 7 bases in the middle. Germline CDR1 reads KGHSH; CDR2 reads LQKENI. CDR3: CASSPRDVEAFF. In DNA, the CDR3 is TGTGCCAGCTCACCACGCGATGTTGAAGCTTTCTTT.

This clone was observed a few times. This chain links TRBV15 with TRBJ1-1; 7 positions match TRBD1. J lost 5 bases, V lost 3 bases, and 9 bases had no gene match. The CDR3 totals 15 residues. Germline-derived CDR1 and CDR2 are LNHNV and YYDKDF (reference sequence). The DNA for the CDR3 is TGTGCCACCAGCAGGATGAACAGGGGATCAACTGAAGCTTTCTTT. Translated: CATSRMNRGSTEAFF. Full variable domain (rest looked up from reference TRBV15 and TRBJ1-1): DAMVIQNPRYQVTQFGKPVTLSCSQTLNHNVMYWYQQKSSQAPKLLFHYYDKDFNNEADTPDNFQSRRPNTSFCFLDIRSPGLGDTAMYLCATSRMNRGSTEAFFGQGTRLTVV.

This chain links TRBV2 with TRBJ2-1, with 13 bases lining up with TRBD2. CDR1 SNHLY and CDR2 FYNNEI come from the germline V gene. CDR3 length: 15 residues. The trim removed 9 bases at V and 2 bases at J, leaving 4 bases unmatched. The CDR3, as DNA: TGTGCCAGTCGGACTAGCGGGGGAACCTACAATGAGCAGTTCTTC. Protein sequence: CASRTSGGTYNEQFF.

This clone occurred a few times. The CDR3 region is CASSGALGGAHPSTDTQYF. The CDR3 DNA is TGTGCCAGTAGTGGAGCCTTGGGCGGGGCCCATCCGAGCACAGATACGCAGTATTTT. This rearrangement joins TRBV19 to TRBJ2-3, with TRBD2 as a possible D gene (6 bases). CDR1 and CDR2 (germline): LNHDA, SQIVND (reference sequence). Between the trimmed V and J ends, which lost 5 bases and 0 bases, there was a span of 24 bases. This CDR3 is 19 amino acids long.

CDR3: CASTKAGGLGEQFF. The CDR3, as DNA: TGTGCCAGTACCAAAGCGGGGGGGCTTGGTGAGCAGTTCTTC. The genes are TRBV19 and TRBJ2-1; 10 bases match TRBD2. The length of the CDR3 is 14 residues. Trimming at V came to 7 bases and at J to 9 bases, leaving 9 bases not matched to a gene. In germline, CDR1 is LNHDA, CDR2 SQIVND (reference sequence).

V and J are TRBV3-1 (or the pseudogene TRBV3-2) and TRBJ2-2; D is perhaps TRBD2 (7 bases). V lost 4 bases, J lost 5 bases, and 14 bases lay in between. The germline CDR1 and CDR2 sequences are LGHDT and YNNKEL (reference sequence). The length of the CDR3 is 15 residues. For the CDR3, the DNA is TGTGCCAGCAGCCTCCGGGGGGCGGAGACCGGGGAGCTGTTTTTT. Amino acid sequence: CASSLRGAETGELFF.

The V call is TRBV19, the J call TRBJ1-1; unclear D gene. This CDR3 is 12 amino acids long. CDR1 is LNHDA, CDR2 SQIVND, per germline (reference sequence). The ends were cut back, 0 bases at V and 9 bases at J, with 8 bases in the middle. This CDR3 reads CASSIDLQKAFF. The CDR3 DNA reads as TGTGCCAGTAGTATAGATCTGCAGAAAGCTTTCTTT.

The rearrangement links TRBV7-2 to TRBJ1-1, with D unclear. V lost 0 bases to trimming and J lost 2 bases, with 10 bases between them. From germline, CDR1 is SGHTA and CDR2 FQGNSA. This CDR3 has 15 amino acids. In nucleotides, the CDR3 is TGTGCCAGCAGCTTAGCCTTTGTCCTTAACACTGAAGCTTTCTTT. Its protein product is CASSLAFVLNTEAFF.

The V gene is TRBV7-9, the J gene TRBJ1-2; TRBD1 matches 8 bases. Germline lookup yields CDR1 SEHNR and CDR2 FQNEAQ (reference sequence). The CDR3 runs to 15 residues. With V trimmed by 5 bases and J by 3 bases, 8 bases remained unmatched. This CDR3 reads CASSGLGQADYGYTF. CDR3 nucleotides: TGTGCCAGCAGCGGATTGGGACAGGCCGACTATGGCTACACCTTC. Full variable domain (missing parts from reference TRBV7-9 and TRBJ1-2): DTGVSQNPRHKITKRGQNVTFRCDPISEHNRLYWYRQTLGQGPEFLTYFQNEAQLEKSRLLSDRFSAERPKGSFSTLEIQRTEQGDSAMYLCASSGLGQADYGYTFGSGTRLTVV.

On this clone: At one boundary the junction diverges from the germline segment, which might be a read error. The V call is TRBV25-1, the J call TRBJ1-2; D uncertain. There are 11 residues in the CDR3. CDR1 is MGHDK and CDR2 is SYGVNS in the germline V gene. DNA of the CDR3: TGTGCCAGCAGTGAGGGCTATGGCTACATCTTC. It encodes CASSEGYGYIF.

J is TRBJ2-7 and V is TRBV11-2, with D possibly being TRBD1 (5 bases). V lost 1 base and J lost 2, with 6 bases in between. The germline CDR1 and CDR2 sequences are SGHAT and FQNNGV. This CDR3 region has 13 residues. For the CDR3, the DNA is TGTGCCAGCAGCTTAGGACAGACCTACGAGCAGTACTTC. Its translation is CASSLGQTYEQYF.

This clone was seen only once. V is TRBV10-3 and J is TRBJ1-4; 7 positions agree with TRBD1. The CDR3 has 13 amino acids. Germline CDR1 is ENHRY and CDR2 is SYGVKD. The V gene end was trimmed by 6 bases and the J gene end by 6 bases; junction bases not matched to a gene: 4. The CDR3 DNA follows: TGTGCCATCAGCGGACAGGAAGATGAAAAACTGTTTTTT. Its translation: CAISGQEDEKLFF.

The count of this clone is one. The chain has TRBV5-1 and TRBJ1-5; D gene ambiguous. The CDR3 extends over 13 amino acids. In germline, CDR1 is SGHRS, CDR2 YFSETQ. V lost 1 base and J lost 4, with 6 bases in between. CDR3 loop: CASSLSVNQPQHF. Here the CDR3 DNA reads TGCGCCAGCAGCTTGAGCGTTAATCAGCCCCAGCATTTT.

This chain connects TRBV5-6 to TRBJ1-1; D is perhaps TRBD1 (5 bases). Germline V gives CDR1 SGHDT, CDR2 YYEEEE. The V and J ends lost 4 bases and 5 bases respectively, with 15 bases between them. This CDR3 has 14 amino acids. This CDR3 reads CASSAGRLWTEAFF. CDR3 sequence (DNA): TGTGCCAGCAGCGCGGGACGTCTTTGGACTGAAGCTTTCTTT. Full variable domain (outside the CDR3, taken from reference TRBV5-6 and TRBJ1-1): DAGVTQSPTHLIKTRGQQVTLRCSPKSGHDTVSWYQQALGQGPQFIFQYYEEEERQRGNFPDRFSGHQFPNYSSELNVNALLLGDSALYLCASSAGRLWTEAFFGQGTRLTVV.

J is TRBJ2-5 and V is TRBV7-9, with D possibly TRBD2 on 6 matching bases. Germline V CDR1 and CDR2: SEHNR, FQNEAQ (reference sequence). V shed 1 base and J shed 5 bases, with 14 bases lying between them. The CDR3 extends over 15 amino acids. The CDR3 region is CASSLGGGVGETQYF. In DNA form, the CDR3 reads TGTGCCAGCAGCTTAGGCGGCGGGGTCGGGGAGACCCAGTACTTC. Looking up the rest from reference TRBV7-9 and TRBJ2-5 gives the full variable domain: DTGVSQNPRHKITKRGQNVTFRCDPISEHNRLYWYRQTLGQGPEFLTYFQNEAQLEKSRLLSDRFSAERPKGSFSTLEIQRTEQGDSAMYLCASSLGGGVGETQYFGPGTRLLVL.

This chain uses TRBV7-2 with TRBJ1-1; 7 bases are a match to TRBD1. The V gene's germline CDR1 is SGHTA and CDR2 FQGNSA. The CDR3 loop spans 15 amino acids. Unmatched junction bases numbered 7, after V lost 5 bases and J lost 1 base. CDR3 sequence (DNA): TGTGCCAGCAGCACACAAGGGGGCAAGAACACTGAAGCTTTCTTT. Protein: CASSTQGGKNTEAFF. Using reference TRBV7-2 and TRBJ1-1 for the parts outside the CDR3, the full variable domain is GAGVSQSPSNKVTEKGKDVELRCDPISGHTALYWYRQSLGQGLEFLIYFQGNSAPDKSGLPSDRFSAERTGGSVSTLTIQRTQQEDSAVYLCASSTQGGKNTEAFFGQGTRLTVV.

As DNA, the CDR3 is TGTGCCAGCTCACCACGTGCCAGGGGGTTGAACACTGAAGCTTTCTTT. Protein product: CASSPRARGLNTEAFF. The chain recombines TRBV18 with TRBJ1-1; 7 nucleotides line up with TRBD1. The CDR3 loop spans 16 amino acids. Trimming cost V 1 base and J 0 bases; bases outside gene matches: 5. CDR1 and CDR2 from the germline V gene are KGHSH and LQKENI.